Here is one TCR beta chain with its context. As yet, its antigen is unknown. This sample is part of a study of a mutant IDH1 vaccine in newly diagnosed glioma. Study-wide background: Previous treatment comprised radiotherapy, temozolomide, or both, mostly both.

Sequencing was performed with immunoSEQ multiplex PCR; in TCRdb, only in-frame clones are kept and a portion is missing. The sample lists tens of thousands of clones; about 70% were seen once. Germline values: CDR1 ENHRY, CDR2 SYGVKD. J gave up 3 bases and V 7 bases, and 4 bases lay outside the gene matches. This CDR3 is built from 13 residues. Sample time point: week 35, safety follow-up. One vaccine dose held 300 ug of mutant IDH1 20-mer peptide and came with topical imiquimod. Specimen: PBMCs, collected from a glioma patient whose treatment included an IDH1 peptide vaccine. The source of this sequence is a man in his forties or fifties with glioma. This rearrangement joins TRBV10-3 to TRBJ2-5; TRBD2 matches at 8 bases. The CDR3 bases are TGTGCCATCACCCCGGGACTAGAAGAGACCCAGTACTTC. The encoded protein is CAITPGLEETQYF.